Here is one TCR beta chain with its context. As yet, its antigen is unknown. The data stem from a study of cytomegalovirus exposure and HLA in healthy donors. Use of 60 Vbeta and 13 Jbeta primers characterized the PCR. TCRdb's copy holds only in-frame clones and misses some; the assay was immunoSEQ multiplex PCR. There are 150,000 or so clones in the sample; around 68% occur only once, and roughly 2.2% lies in the top ten. General observations from the study: Productive status was seen about 90% or about 30% of the time for most TCR beta V segments in an earlier analysis.

Trimming pared 5 bases from V and 3 bases from J, leaving 12 bases between. Germline loops: CDR1 SGHDT, CDR2 YYEEEE. The CDR3 has 15 amino acids. The gene calls are TRBV5-6 and TRBJ1-6; no clear D. The TCR originated in a man between 25 and 39 years old in good health and CMV-seronegative. Source material: PBMCs. The CDR3 region has the DNA TGTGCCAGCAGTCGTGAGGGAGTCTATAATTCACCCCTCCACTTT. Protein product: CASSREGVYNSPLHF.